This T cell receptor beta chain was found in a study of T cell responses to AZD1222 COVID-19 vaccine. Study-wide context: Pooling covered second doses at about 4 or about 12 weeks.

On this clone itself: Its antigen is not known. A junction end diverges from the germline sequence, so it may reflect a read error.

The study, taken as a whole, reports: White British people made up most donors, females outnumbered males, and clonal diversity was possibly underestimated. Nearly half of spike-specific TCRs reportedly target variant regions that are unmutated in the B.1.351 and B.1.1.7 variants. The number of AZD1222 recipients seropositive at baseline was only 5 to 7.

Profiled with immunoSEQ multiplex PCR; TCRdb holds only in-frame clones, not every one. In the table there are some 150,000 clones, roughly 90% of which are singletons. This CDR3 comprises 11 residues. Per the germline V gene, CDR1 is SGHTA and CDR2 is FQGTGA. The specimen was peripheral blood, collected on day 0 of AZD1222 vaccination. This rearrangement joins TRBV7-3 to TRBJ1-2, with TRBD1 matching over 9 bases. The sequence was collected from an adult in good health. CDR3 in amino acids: CASSPGTGLDF. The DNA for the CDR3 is TGTGCCAGCAGCCCCGGGACAGGGTTGGACTTC.